These T cell receptor beta chains were read from a single sample in a study of T cells after yellow fever vaccination. TCRdb reanalysed the 5' RACE reads using MiXCR and keeps one entry per CDR3 protein. The sample includes 200,000 to 300,000 distinct CDR3 sequences, 6.5% to 7.5% of them seen just once. Sequencing was performed on CD4+ T cells sorted from PBMCs, taken on the day of the yellow fever booster vaccination. These receptors came from a man in his thirties or forties who received the YFV17D yellow fever vaccine. The CDR3 runs from the conserved cysteine through the conserved F or W. The order of the fields is J gene, clone size, V gene, D gene, CDR3 protein. D genes are given only for firm matches. Clone size, where shown, is once, few, many, or a class for clones that have expanded.

J: TRBJ2-3
size: many
V: TRBV7-2
D: .
CDR3: CASSRQSGSTDTQYF

J: TRBJ1-3
size: .
V: TRBV27
D: .
CDR3: CASRGGPASGNTIYF

J: TRBJ2-7
size: few
V: TRBV27
D: TRBD2
CDR3: CASSYSGTAYEQYF

J: TRBJ2-7
size: many
V: TRBV5-1
D: .
CDR3: CASSLDLPTLGEQYF

J: TRBJ2-5
size: few
V: TRBV18
D: .
CDR3: CASSPRMAKPRETQYF

J: TRBJ2-2
size: .
V: TRBV5-1
D: .
CDR3: CASSLRPTGNTGELFF

J: TRBJ2-3
size: few
V: TRBV20-1
D: .
CDR3: CSALGAGTDTQYF

J: TRBJ1-3
size: .
V: TRBV6-5
D: .
CDR3: CASSYSRTQRRSGNTIYF

J: TRBJ2-1
size: .
V: TRBV27
D: TRBD1
CDR3: CASSRKGTGWFF

J: TRBJ1-5
size: many
V: TRBV2
D: TRBD1
CDR3: CASSEFGTANQPQHF

J: TRBJ1-5
size: few
V: TRBV6-5
D: .
CDR3: CASSYGGSYSNQPQHF

J: TRBJ2-7
size: few
V: TRBV5-1
D: .
CDR3: CASSYTANSYEQYF

J: TRBJ2-5
size: many
V: TRBV5-1
D: .
CDR3: CASSIGQISFETQYF

J: TRBJ2-5
size: many
V: TRBV24-1
D: .
CDR3: CATSDSLRETQYF